This is a list of T cell receptor beta chains from one sample in a study of blood T cell repertoires in COVID-19. Clones were read by immunoSEQ multiplex PCR, and TCRdb kept only the in-frame ones, dropping some. Altogether approximately 130,000 clones are present, more than 80% being singletons, with the ten largest covering around 4.7%. The sample taken for sequencing was peripheral blood. These receptors all stem from a human donor in a cohort sampled during active COVID-19. CDR3s include the opening cysteine and the closing phenylalanine or tryptophan. Each record gives: V gene, J gene, D gene, clone size, CDR3 DNA, CDR3 protein. A D gene is named only where the DNA matches it firmly. Some rows mark clone size as missing; the rest say once, few, many or name a class of expanded clone.

v_gene: TRBV10-1
j_gene: TRBJ1-3
d_gene: TRBD1
abundance: once
CDR3nt: TGCGCCAGCAGAGCCCCCCAGCAGGGGGCTTCCCCCATAGTTCCTGGAAACACCATATATTTT
CDR3aa: CASRAPQQGASPIVPGNTIYF

v_gene: TRBV18
j_gene: TRBJ1-1
d_gene: -
abundance: -
CDR3nt: TGTGCCAGCTCACCGTCAGGGACTGAAGCTTTCTTT
CDR3aa: CASSPSGTEAFF

v_gene: TRBV11-2
j_gene: TRBJ2-5
d_gene: -
abundance: -
CDR3nt: TGTGCCAGCAGCTTTAGTGAGTTCCAAGAGACCCAGTACTTC
CDR3aa: CASSFSEFQETQYF

v_gene: TRBV27
j_gene: TRBJ2-3
d_gene: -
abundance: -
CDR3nt: TGTGCCAGCAGCCTTAGCGGCCCCACAGATACGCAGTATTTT
CDR3aa: CASSLSGPTDTQYF

v_gene: TRBV11-2
j_gene: TRBJ1-1
d_gene: -
abundance: -
CDR3nt: TGTGCCAGCAGCTTAGCGAGGGCCTGGAACACTGAAGCTTTCTTT
CDR3aa: CASSLARAWNTEAFF

v_gene: TRBV5-6
j_gene: TRBJ1-6
d_gene: TRBD1
abundance: -
CDR3nt: TGTGCCAGCAGCACAGGGGGCCTTGATAATTCACCCCTCCACTTT
CDR3aa: CASSTGGLDNSPLHF

v_gene: TRBV7-2
j_gene: TRBJ2-7
d_gene: -
abundance: -
CDR3nt: TGTGCCAGCAGCCAAACAGCCTACGAGCAGTACTTC
CDR3aa: CASSQTAYEQYF

v_gene: TRBV5-1
j_gene: TRBJ2-2
d_gene: -
abundance: -
CDR3nt: TGCGCCAGCAGCCCCCTCCGGCGGCCCACCGGGGAGCTGTTTTTT
CDR3aa: CASSPLRRPTGELFF

v_gene: TRBV7-8
j_gene: TRBJ1-3
d_gene: -
abundance: -
CDR3nt: TGTGCCAGCAGCTTAGTCGGCAGGTCTGGAAACACCATATATTTT
CDR3aa: CASSLVGRSGNTIYF

v_gene: TRBV6-6
j_gene: TRBJ1-2
d_gene: -
abundance: -
CDR3nt: TGTGCCAGCAGTTACGCCCAGGGAAGCTATGGCTACACCTTC
CDR3aa: CASSYAQGSYGYTF

v_gene: TRBV18
j_gene: TRBJ1-1
d_gene: TRBD1
abundance: -
CDR3nt: TGTGCCAGCTCCCGTCAGGGGGCTAACACTGAAGCTTTCTTT
CDR3aa: CASSRQGANTEAFF

v_gene: TRBV7-9
j_gene: TRBJ2-1
d_gene: TRBD1
abundance: -
CDR3nt: TGTGCCAGCAGCTTAGGTGGGACAGGCTACTACAATGAGCAGTTCTTC
CDR3aa: CASSLGGTGYYNEQFF

v_gene: TRBV5-1
j_gene: TRBJ1-2
d_gene: -
abundance: once
CDR3nt: TGCGCCAGCAGCTTGGCCACAGGAACGGATGGCTACACCTTC
CDR3aa: CASSLATGTDGYTF

v_gene: TRBV2
j_gene: TRBJ2-1
d_gene: TRBD2
abundance: -
CDR3nt: TGTGCCGGACAGCCCCGGACTAGCGGGAGAGATCAGTTCTTC
CDR3aa: CAGQPRTSGRDQFF

v_gene: TRBV11-3
j_gene: TRBJ2-6
d_gene: -
abundance: -
CDR3nt: TGTGCCAGCAGCTTACCCCCTATAACCAACGTCCTGACTTTC
CDR3aa: CASSLPPITNVLTF

v_gene: TRBV3-1/TRBV3-2
j_gene: TRBJ1-4
d_gene: TRBD1
abundance: -
CDR3nt: TGTGCCAGCAGCCAAGATCCGGGACAGGGTGAAAAACTGTTTTTT
CDR3aa: CASSQDPGQGEKLFF

v_gene: TRBV19
j_gene: TRBJ2-1
d_gene: -
abundance: -
CDR3nt: TGTGCCAGTAGAGAGGGTCCGGGATGGTACAATGAGCAGTTCTTC
CDR3aa: CASREGPGWYNEQFF

v_gene: TRBV2
j_gene: TRBJ1-6
d_gene: -
abundance: -
CDR3nt: TGTGCCAGCAGCAGTCAGATGGATTCACCCCTCCACTTT
CDR3aa: CASSSQMDSPLHF

v_gene: TRBV24-1
j_gene: TRBJ1-3
d_gene: TRBD1
abundance: -
CDR3nt: TGTGCCACCAGTGACCTCCCGGACAGGGCCTCTGGAAACACCATATATTTT
CDR3aa: CATSDLPDRASGNTIYF

v_gene: TRBV3-1/TRBV3-2
j_gene: TRBJ2-5
d_gene: -
abundance: -
CDR3nt: TGTGCCAGCAGCGGACCTACTAGTAGAGAGACCCAGTACTTC
CDR3aa: CASSGPTSRETQYF

v_gene: TRBV6-5
j_gene: TRBJ1-2
d_gene: TRBD1
abundance: once
CDR3nt: TGTGCCAGCAGCCCCGGGACAGGCCAATTCTATGGCTACACCTTC
CDR3aa: CASSPGTGQFYGYTF

v_gene: TRBV3-1/TRBV3-2
j_gene: TRBJ2-7
d_gene: -
abundance: -
CDR3nt: TGTGCCAGCAGCCAAGGTCCCGACGAGCAGTACTTC
CDR3aa: CASSQGPDEQYF

v_gene: TRBV15
j_gene: TRBJ2-1
d_gene: TRBD2
abundance: -
CDR3nt: TGTGCCACCAGCAGAGATCGGGCGGGAGGGGACAATGAGCAGTTCTTC
CDR3aa: CATSRDRAGGDNEQFF

v_gene: TRBV19
j_gene: TRBJ2-5
d_gene: TRBD2
abundance: -
CDR3nt: TGTGCCAGTAGTAGGGACTACCGCCAAGAGACCCAGTACTTC
CDR3aa: CASSRDYRQETQYF

v_gene: TRBV15
j_gene: TRBJ2-3
d_gene: TRBD1
abundance: -
CDR3nt: TGTGCCACCAGCAGGGATAGACAGGGTAGCTCAGATACGCAGTATTTT
CDR3aa: CATSRDRQGSSDTQYF

v_gene: TRBV11-2
j_gene: TRBJ2-7
d_gene: -
abundance: -
CDR3nt: TGTGCCAGCAGCTTAGAGGGCACCAACCCCTACGAGCAGTACTTC
CDR3aa: CASSLEGTNPYEQYF

v_gene: TRBV24-1
j_gene: TRBJ2-5
d_gene: -
abundance: -
CDR3nt: TGTGCCACCAGTGATTTGGGCAGGGTGGGCGAGACCCAGTACTTC
CDR3aa: CATSDLGRVGETQYF

v_gene: TRBV7-8
j_gene: TRBJ1-1
d_gene: -
abundance: -
CDR3nt: TGTGCCAGCAGTCCGGGCAGGGTGAACACTGAAGCTTTCTTT
CDR3aa: CASSPGRVNTEAFF

v_gene: TRBV4-3
j_gene: TRBJ2-3
d_gene: TRBD2
abundance: -
CDR3nt: TGCGCCAGCAGCCTAGCGGGAGGGCCCACAGATACGCAGTATTTT
CDR3aa: CASSLAGGPTDTQYF

v_gene: TRBV9
j_gene: TRBJ1-6
d_gene: TRBD1
abundance: -
CDR3nt: TGTGCCAGCAGCGGGACAGGGACCCCGGCACCCCTCCACTTT
CDR3aa: CASSGTGTPAPLHF

v_gene: TRBV7-9
j_gene: TRBJ1-5
d_gene: -
abundance: -
CDR3nt: TGTGCCAGCAGCTTAGGCATGGGGGCTGACTTCGGCAATCAGCCCCAGCATTTT
CDR3aa: CASSLGMGADFGNQPQHF

v_gene: TRBV21-1
j_gene: TRBJ2-1
d_gene: -
abundance: -
CDR3nt: TGTGCCAGCAGCAGAGCGGGCTATAGCTCCTACAATGAGCAGTTCTTC
CDR3aa: CASSRAGYSSYNEQFF

v_gene: TRBV11-2
j_gene: TRBJ2-3
d_gene: -
abundance: once
CDR3nt: TGTGCCAGCAGCCAGAACCCCCAGGGGACAGATACGCAGTATTTT
CDR3aa: CASSQNPQGTDTQYF

v_gene: TRBV3-1/TRBV3-2
j_gene: TRBJ2-1
d_gene: TRBD2
abundance: -
CDR3nt: TGTGCCAGCAGCCTTCTAGCGGCCCATGAGCAGTTCTTC
CDR3aa: CASSLLAAHEQFF

v_gene: TRBV9
j_gene: TRBJ1-1
d_gene: TRBD1
abundance: -
CDR3nt: TGTGCCAGCAGCCCCACGACAGGGATTACTGAAGCTTTCTTT
CDR3aa: CASSPTTGITEAFF

v_gene: TRBV7-8
j_gene: TRBJ2-1
d_gene: TRBD2
abundance: -
CDR3nt: TGTGCCAGCAGCCGAACGGGACTAGCGGGACCCGACTACAATGAGCAGTTCTTC
CDR3aa: CASSRTGLAGPDYNEQFF

v_gene: TRBV6-5
j_gene: TRBJ1-2
d_gene: -
abundance: -
CDR3nt: TGTGCCAGCGGTTCTGGGCTAAACTATGGCTACACCTTC
CDR3aa: CASGSGLNYGYTF